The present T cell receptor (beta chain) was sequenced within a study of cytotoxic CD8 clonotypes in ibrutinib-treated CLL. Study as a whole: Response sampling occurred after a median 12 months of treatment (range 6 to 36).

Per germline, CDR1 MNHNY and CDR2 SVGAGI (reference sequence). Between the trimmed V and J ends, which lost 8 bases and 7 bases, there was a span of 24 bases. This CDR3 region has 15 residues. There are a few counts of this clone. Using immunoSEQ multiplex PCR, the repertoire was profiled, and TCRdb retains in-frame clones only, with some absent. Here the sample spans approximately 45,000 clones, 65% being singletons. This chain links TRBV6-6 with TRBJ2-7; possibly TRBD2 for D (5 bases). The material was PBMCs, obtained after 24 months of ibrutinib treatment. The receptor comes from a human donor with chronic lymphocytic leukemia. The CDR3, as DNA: TGTGCCAGCGGGAAAACTAGGGCCCTCTGGATAGAGCAGTACTTC. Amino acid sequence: CASGKTRALWIEQYF.